This T cell receptor (beta chain) was found in a study of T-cell reconstitution after alpha-beta-depleted transplantation in children. CDR3 length: 16 amino acids. V dropped 0 bases and J dropped 0 bases, with 9 bases sitting between them. Germline loops: CDR1 SGHDT, CDR2 YYEEEE. The TCRbeta library was prepared with unique molecular identifiers. TCRdb re-called the PCR reads through MiXCR, storing one row per CDR3 protein. The table has about 340,000 distinct CDR3 sequences, 10% seen once. At least ten counts were recorded for this clonotype. This rearrangement joins TRBV5-6 to TRBJ1-4; no reliable D call. Specimen: PBMCs from the stem cell graft donor, collected from the stem cell graft. This clonotype originated in a human donor who donated a stem cell graft to a child with acute lymphoblastic leukemia. The CDR3 reads CASSLVGGTTNEKLFF. The DNA for the CDR3 is TGTGCCAGCAGCTTGGTGGGCGGCACAACTAATGAAAAACTGTTTTTT.